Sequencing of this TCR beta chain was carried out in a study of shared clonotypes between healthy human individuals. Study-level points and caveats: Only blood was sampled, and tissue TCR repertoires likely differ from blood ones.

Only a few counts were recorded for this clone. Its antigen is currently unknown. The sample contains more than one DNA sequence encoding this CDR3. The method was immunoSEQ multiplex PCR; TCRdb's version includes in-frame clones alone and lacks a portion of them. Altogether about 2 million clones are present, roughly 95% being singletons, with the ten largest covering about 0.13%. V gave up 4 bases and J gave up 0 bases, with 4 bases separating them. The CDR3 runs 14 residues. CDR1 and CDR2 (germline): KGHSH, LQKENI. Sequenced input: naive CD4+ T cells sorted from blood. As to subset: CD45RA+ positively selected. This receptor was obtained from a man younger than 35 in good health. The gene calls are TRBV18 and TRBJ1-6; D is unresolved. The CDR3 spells CASSQSSYNSPLHF. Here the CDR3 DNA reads TGTGCCAGCTCACAGAGCTCCTATAATTCACCCCTCCACTTT. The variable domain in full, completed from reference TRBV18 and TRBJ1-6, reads NAGVMQNPRHLVRRRGQEARLRCSPMKGHSHVYWYRQLPEEGLKFMVYLQKENIIDESGMPKERFSAEFPKEGPSILRIQQVVRGDSAAYFCASSQSSYNSPLHFGNGTRLTVT.